A single sample is the source of the 13 T cell receptor beta chains below, sequenced in a study of shared clonotypes between healthy human individuals. The repertoire was sequenced with immunoSEQ multiplex PCR; TCRdb's copy has only in-frame clones and lacks some. The data show around 600,000 clones, around 97% seen once. The specimen sequenced was naive CD4+ T cells sorted from blood. Subset denoted: CD45RA+ positively selected. These receptors were collected from a woman under 40 in good health.

The rearrangement joins TRBV5-1 to TRBJ1-1; unclear D gene. V was cut by 4 bases and J by 0 bases, with 13 bases left in between. Germline CDR1 is SGHRS and CDR2 is YFSETQ. The CDR3 has 15 amino acids. This chain's CDR3 is CASSSIGVMNTEAFF. The CDR3 DNA is TGCGCCAGCAGCAGTATTGGAGTCATGAACACTGAAGCTTTCTTT.

The table lists this clone with a count of one. The V call is TRBV2, the J call TRBJ2-1; 13 bases map to TRBD2. J gave up 6 bases and V 4 bases, and 3 bases lay outside the gene matches. The CDR3 spans 15 residues. CDR1 and CDR2 (germline): SNHLY, FYNNEI. The CDR3 here is CASSGLAGGGNEQFF. DNA for the CDR3: TGTGCCAGCAGTGGACTAGCGGGAGGAGGCAATGAGCAGTTCTTC.

The chain recombines TRBV4-1 with TRBJ1-1, with 7 nucleotides matching TRBD1. The CDR3 length is 18 residues. J was trimmed by 5 bases and V by 1 base; bases with no gene match: 16. Germline CDR1 reads MGHRA; CDR2 reads YSYEKL. The CDR3 sequence is CASSQATGVPYLRTEAFF. The CDR3 nucleotides read TGCGCCAGCAGCCAAGCCACAGGGGTCCCCTACTTGAGGACTGAAGCTTTCTTT.

The chain combines TRBV29-1 with TRBJ2-1; D ambiguous. The V and J ends lost 4 bases and 5 bases respectively, with 18 bases between them. Looked up from germline, CDR1 is SQVTM and CDR2 is ANQGSEA. The CDR3 consists of 15 residues. The CDR3 loop is CSVAYRLVSHNEQFF. The CDR3 coding sequence is TGCAGCGTTGCCTACCGGCTAGTAAGTCACAATGAGCAGTTCTTC.

The CDR3 here is CASTSSTDTQYF. The CDR3 bases are TGTGCCAGCACCTCCAGCACAGATACGCAGTATTTT. This rearrangement joins TRBV5-6 to TRBJ2-3; D unclear. The V and J ends lost 6 bases and 0 bases respectively, with 5 bases between them. Per germline, CDR1 SGHDT and CDR2 YYEEEE. The CDR3 covers 12 residues.

The chain links TRBV29-1 to TRBJ1-2; D is uncertain. Germline values: CDR1 SQVTM, CDR2 ANQGSEA. V was cut by 6 bases and J by 1 base, with 12 bases left in between. There are 13 residues in the CDR3. Written as DNA, the CDR3 is TGCAGCGTCAAAGTGGATCTTAACTATGGCTACACCTTC. Protein sequence: CSVKVDLNYGYTF. The complete variable domain, with remaining parts taken from reference TRBV29-1 and TRBJ1-2, reads SAVISQKPSRDICQRGTSLTIQCQVDSQVTMMFWYRQQPGQSLTLIATANQGSEATYESGFVIDKFPISRPNLTFSTLTVSNMSPEDSSIYLCSVKVDLNYGYTFGSGTRLTVV.

This rearrangement joins TRBV28 to TRBJ1-2; 7 bases fit TRBD1. The V and J ends lost 4 bases and 5 bases, in that order; junction bases with no gene match: 4. The CDR3 runs to 13 residues. Germline V gene lookup returns CDR1 MDHEN and CDR2 SYDVKM. The CDR3 reads CASSSGTVYGYTF. The CDR3 DNA is TGTGCCAGCAGTTCCGGGACAGTTTATGGCTACACCTTC.

The rearrangement joins TRBV2 to TRBJ2-1; D unresolved. The CDR3 runs 13 residues. V lost 7 bases, J lost 4 bases, and 11 bases lay in between. Germline V gene data show CDR1 as SNHLY and CDR2 as FYNNEI. The CDR3 is CASNVAGYNEQFF. CDR3 in DNA: TGTGCCAGCAACGTAGCAGGATACAATGAGCAGTTCTTC.

This chain uses TRBV6-5 with TRBJ2-7; possibly TRBD2 for D (6 bases). The CDR3 loop spans 14 amino acids. Trimming cost V 6 bases and J 4 bases, with 16 bases left between them. The V gene's germline CDR1 is MNHEY and CDR2 SVGAGI. The chain's CDR3 is CASSSSAGFYEQYF. DNA of the CDR3: TGTGCCAGCAGCTCTTCGGCGGGGTTTTACGAGCAGTACTTC.

V gene TRBV15 combines with J gene TRBJ1-1; possibly TRBD1 for D (5 bases). This CDR3 has 14 residues. V was pared by 0 bases and J by 4 bases, with 9 bases between. Per germline, CDR1 LNHNV and CDR2 YYDKDF (reference sequence). In DNA form, the CDR3 reads TGTGCCACCAGCAGAGATAGGGGTATCACTGAAGCTTTCTTT. It specifies CATSRDRGITEAFF.

The chain combines TRBV5-1 with TRBJ2-5, with D possibly matching TRBD1 (5 bases). TRBJ2-7 matches the DNA end more closely, so the J call is doubtful. The CDR3 length is 15 residues. The germline V gene has CDR1 SGHRS and CDR2 YFSETQ. CDR3 region: CASSLVPGLTYEQYF. CDR3 nucleotides: TGCGCCAGCAGCTTGGTCCCAGGGCTAACCTACGAGCAGTACTTC.

The chain links TRBV6-4 to TRBJ1-2; D is undetermined. V lost 7 bases and J lost 8, with 20 bases in between. From germline, CDR1 is MRHNA and CDR2 SNTAGT. This CDR3 has 14 residues. CDR3 nucleotide sequence: TGTGCCAGCAAGCTTGACGGAGCCTACGGAGGCTACACCTTC. It codes for CASKLDGAYGGYTF.

This clone came up once. The CDR3 DNA reads as TGTGCCAGCAGCTTGGGACGAATCCGGAAAGAGACCCAGTACTTC. This sequence encodes CASSLGRIRKETQYF. The gene calls are TRBV5-8 and TRBJ2-5; no firm D call. Per germline, CDR1 SGHTS and CDR2 YDEGEE. Trimming left V 0 bases short and J 3 bases short, with 12 bases between. The length of the CDR3 is 15 residues.